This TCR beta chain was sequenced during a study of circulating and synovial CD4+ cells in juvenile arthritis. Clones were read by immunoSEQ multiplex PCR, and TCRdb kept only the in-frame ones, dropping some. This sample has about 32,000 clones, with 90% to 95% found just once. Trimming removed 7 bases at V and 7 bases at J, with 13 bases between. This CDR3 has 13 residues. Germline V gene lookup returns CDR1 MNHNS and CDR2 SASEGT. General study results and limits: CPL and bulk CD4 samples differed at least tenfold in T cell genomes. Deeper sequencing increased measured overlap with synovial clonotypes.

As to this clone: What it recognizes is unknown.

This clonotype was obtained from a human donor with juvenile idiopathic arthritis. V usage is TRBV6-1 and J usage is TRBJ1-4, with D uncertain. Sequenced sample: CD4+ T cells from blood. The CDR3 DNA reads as TGTGCCAGCACACGGGAGTGGTTTGAAAAACTGTTTTTT. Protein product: CASTREWFEKLFF.